These 25 T cell receptor beta chains came from one sample sequenced in a study of blood T cell repertoires in COVID-19. Assay used: immunoSEQ multiplex PCR; TCRdb lists only in-frame clones, some missing. The sample has fewer than 200,000 clones; less than 85% are singletons. The source material was PBMCs or T cells enriched from blood (not recorded which). The receptors derive from a man between 45 and 60 years old who had recovered from COVID-19.

The genes are TRBV3-1 (or the pseudogene TRBV3-2) and TRBJ2-2, with 9 nucleotides matching TRBD1. The germline V gene encodes CDR1 LGHDT and CDR2 YNNKEL (reference sequence). The CDR3 runs to 14 residues. V lost 4 bases, J lost 5 bases, and 2 bases stayed unmatched. The CDR3 bases are TGTGCCAGCAGCCCGACAGGGGGAACCGGGGAGCTGTTTTTT. Translating it yields CASSPTGGTGELFF.

This sequence joins TRBV14 and TRBJ1-2; D unresolved. Germline loops: CDR1 SGHDN, CDR2 FVKESK. The V end was cut by 4 bases, the J end by 0 bases, with 12 bases between. The CDR3 totals 15 residues. The DNA for the CDR3 is TGTGCCAGCAGCCCCCAGAGGATAGCTAACTATGGCTACACCTTC. It encodes CASSPQRIANYGYTF.

This rearrangement joins TRBV5-1 to TRBJ2-5, with TRBD2 identical over 7 bases. This CDR3 spans 15 amino acids. V lost 0 bases to trimming and J lost 4 bases; unmatched junction nucleotides: 6. Germline values: CDR1 SGHRS, CDR2 YFSETQ. As DNA, the CDR3 is TGCGCCAGCAGCTTGGCGGGGGGTGTAACAGAGACCCAGTACTTC. This sequence encodes CASSLAGGVTETQYF.

CDR3 protein: CATNRYTVGGYTF. The CDR3 nucleotides are TGTGCCACCAACCGATACACCGTTGGTGGCTACACCTTC. The rearrangement links TRBV11-3 to TRBJ1-2, with D hard to call. Germline CDR1 is SGHNT and CDR2 is YENEEA. CDR3 size: 13 residues. V lost 10 bases, J lost 7 bases, and 19 bases lay in between. Looking up the rest from reference TRBV11-3 and TRBJ1-2 gives the full variable domain: EAGVVQSPRYKIIEKKQPVAFWCNPISGHNTLYWYLQNLGQGPELLIRYENEEAVDDSQLPKDRFSAERLKGVDSTLKIQPAELGDSAVYLCATNRYTVGGYTFGSGTRLTVV.

The chain links TRBV4-3 to TRBJ2-7, with D tentatively TRBD1 (5 bases). CDR3 size: 14 residues. Trimming pared 0 bases from V and 3 bases from J, leaving 9 bases between. Germline V lookup: CDR1 LGHNA, CDR2 YSLEER. The CDR3 DNA reads as TGCGCCAGCAGCCAAGACCAGGGCTTCTACGAGCAGTACTTC. Amino acid sequence: CASSQDQGFYEQYF.

The chain combines TRBV19 with TRBJ1-2, with D possibly TRBD1 on 6 matching bases. The V gene lost 4 bases and the J gene lost 4 bases, with 25 bases spanning the gap. This CDR3 is built from 18 residues. Germline loops: CDR1 LNHDA, CDR2 SQIVND (reference sequence). The CDR3 protein is CASSTAWGGLLVGYGYTF. CDR3 sequence (DNA): TGTGCCAGTAGTACCGCCTGGGGGGGGCTGCTAGTCGGCTATGGCTACACCTTC.

This chain uses TRBV9 with TRBJ2-3; maybe TRBD2 (6 bases). The germline V gene encodes CDR1 SGDLS and CDR2 YYNGEE. V lost 0 bases and J 5 bases, leaving 10 bases between the germline ends. There are 14 residues in the CDR3. In nucleotides, the CDR3 is TGTGCCAGCAGCGTAGGCCCGGGGGTAGATACGCAGTATTTT. Translated: CASSVGPGVDTQYF.

The rearrangement joins TRBV5-4 to TRBJ1-1; 8 nucleotides align to TRBD1. Germline V lookup: CDR1 SGHNT, CDR2 YYREEE (reference sequence). The CDR3 contains 15 residues. J lost 1 base, V lost 1 base, and 3 bases had no gene match. The CDR3 DNA follows: TGTGCCAGCAGCTTGTCTGGACAGGGGAACACTGAAGCTTTCTTT. Its protein is CASSLSGQGNTEAFF.

The chain couples TRBV10-3 to TRBJ1-6; 9 positions match TRBD1. CDR1 and CDR2 (germline): ENHRY, SYGVKD. This CDR3 is built from 14 residues. Trimming removed 7 bases from V and 10 bases from J; junction bases left unmatched: 8. CDR3 nucleotide sequence: TGTGCCATCACCCTGGACAGGGGAGGATCACCCCTCCACTTT. Translation: CAITLDRGGSPLHF.

The J gene is TRBJ1-2, the V gene TRBV7-9; 8 bases line up with TRBD1. After removal of 1 base from V and 2 bases from J, the junction contained 9 bases not matched to a gene. In germline, CDR1 is SEHNR, CDR2 FQNEAQ (reference sequence). The CDR3 spans 17 residues. DNA for the CDR3: TGTGCCAGCAGCTTAGTGGACAGGGTTGGGGCAAACTATGGCTACACCTTC. Its translation: CASSLVDRVGANYGYTF.

This sequence joins TRBV27 and TRBJ1-4, with 7 bases that match TRBD1. Germline-derived CDR1 and CDR2 are MNHEY and SMNVEV (reference sequence). Trimming removed 6 bases from V and 4 bases from J; junction bases left unmatched: 11. This CDR3 spans 16 amino acids. CDR3 region: CASSRRPGQNNEKLFF. CDR3 in DNA: TGTGCCAGCAGCCGCCGACCGGGACAGAATAATGAAAAACTGTTTTTT.

The V gene is TRBV24-1, the J gene TRBJ2-1, with 9 nucleotides matching TRBD2. This CDR3 has 18 amino acids. Trimming took 5 bases from V and 3 from J; bases not matched to a gene: 13. Germline assignment: CDR1 KGHDR and CDR2 SFDVKD. The CDR3 region has the DNA TGTGCCACCAGTGCCCCTATGGCGGGGGGGCCTATCTACAATGAGCAGTTCTTC. Translating gives CATSAPMAGGPIYNEQFF.

V gene TRBV18 combines with J gene TRBJ1-3, with D maybe TRBD1 (6 bases). The CDR3 sequence is 17 residues long. In germline, CDR1 is KGHSH, CDR2 LQKENI. V was shortened by 3 bases and J by 0 bases, with 15 bases between the two germline ends. The CDR3 reads CASSPGGARASGNTIYF. Written as DNA, the CDR3 is TGTGCCAGCTCACCGGGGGGGGCCAGAGCCTCTGGAAACACCATATATTTT.

The chain has TRBV18 and TRBJ2-5; D not certain. Germline CDR1 KGHSH, CDR2 LQKENI. The V end lost 5 bases, the J end lost 1 base, and 11 bases lay between the germline ends. The CDR3 runs 14 residues. CDR3 sequence: CASSIDMFQETQYF. DNA for the CDR3: TGTGCCAGCTCAATTGACATGTTCCAAGAGACCCAGTACTTC.

J is TRBJ2-7 and V is TRBV18; 10 bases fit TRBD1. The CDR3 runs 14 residues. With V trimmed by 6 bases and J by 5 bases, 7 bases remained unmatched. The germline V gene has CDR1 KGHSH and CDR2 LQKENI. This CDR3 is CASSEGQGFNEQYF. The CDR3 DNA reads TGTGCCAGCTCCGAGGGACAGGGGTTCAACGAGCAGTACTTC.

This clone is a singleton in its sample. The chain is built from TRBV18 and TRBJ2-2; D is possibly TRBD2 (5 bases). Trimming shortened V by 2 bases and J by 4 bases, and 17 bases separated the two germline ends. The CDR3 consists of 17 residues. The germline gives CDR1 KGHSH, CDR2 LQKENI. Written as DNA, the CDR3 is TGTGCCAGCTCACCAGCCCCTTTAAAGGCGGGCACCGGGGAGCTGTTTTTT. Translating it yields CASSPAPLKAGTGELFF.

This chain joins TRBV9 and TRBJ1-5; TRBD1 might be the D (5 bases). Trimming shortened V by 0 bases and J by 1 base, and 14 bases separated the two germline ends. Germline loops: CDR1 SGDLS, CDR2 YYNGEE. The CDR3 spans 17 residues. CDR3: CASSVGIGEGSNQPQHF. The DNA for the CDR3 is TGTGCCAGCAGCGTAGGCATAGGGGAGGGGAGCAATCAGCCCCAGCATTTT.

V gene TRBV7-9 combines with J gene TRBJ1-1, with D possibly matching TRBD1 (5 bases). Germline V gene data show CDR1 as SEHNR and CDR2 as FQNEAQ (reference sequence). This CDR3 region has 14 residues. The germline V and J ends were trimmed by 5 bases and 5 bases, with 15 bases remaining between them. The CDR3 spells CASSVTTAGTEAFF. In DNA, the CDR3 is TGTGCCAGCAGCGTCACGACAGCAGGAACTGAAGCTTTCTTT.

V gene TRBV23-1 combines with J gene TRBJ1-2; TRBD1 matches at 7 bases. TRBV23-1 is recorded as an ORF, its role being uncertain. The CDR3 consists of 16 residues. Losses at the gene ends were 0 bases for V and 2 bases for J; bases not matched to a gene: 6. The CDR3, as DNA: TGCGCCAGCAGTCAATCACGACAGGGACCAAACTATGGCTACACCTTC. Its protein product is CASSQSRQGPNYGYTF.

The genes are TRBV11-3 and TRBJ2-6; a possible D gene is TRBD2 (6 bases). The CDR3 spans 18 residues. Germline V gene data show CDR1 as SGHNT and CDR2 as YENEEA. V gave up 1 base and J gave up 0 bases, with 13 bases separating them. The CDR3 DNA follows: TGTGCCAGCAGCTTAGGGGGACTCGGGGCCTCTGGGGCCAACGTCCTGACTTTC. Amino acids: CASSLGGLGASGANVLTF.

The chain joins TRBV3-1 (or the pseudogene TRBV3-2) to TRBJ2-5; TRBD2 aligns across 10 bases. CDR1 is LGHDT and CDR2 is YNNKEL in the germline V gene (reference sequence). This CDR3 has 17 residues. The ends lost 5 bases at V and 4 bases at J; junction bases unmatched: 13. The CDR3 loop reads CASSFKERGGFGETQYF. CDR3 DNA: TGTGCCAGCAGCTTCAAGGAGCGGGGGGGTTTCGGAGAGACCCAGTACTTC.

This chain joins TRBV5-1 and TRBJ1-1; 9 nucleotides match TRBD1. The CDR3 is 14 residues long. Germline V lookup: CDR1 SGHRS, CDR2 YFSETQ. With 7 bases clipped from V and 1 base from J, the junction kept 5 bases outside the gene matches. Written as DNA, the CDR3 is TGCGCCAGCCGAGGACAGGGGAAGAACACTGAAGCTTTCTTT. It encodes CASRGQGKNTEAFF.

This chain links TRBV7-9 with TRBJ1-4; tentatively, D is TRBD1 (5 bases). V lost 5 bases and J lost 8, with 18 bases in between. The CDR3 has 15 amino acids. The germline gives CDR1 SEHNR, CDR2 FQNEAQ (reference sequence). CDR3 region: CASSRGAGISEKLFF. The CDR3 DNA sequence: TGTGCCAGCAGCCGAGGAGCAGGGATCAGCGAAAAACTGTTTTTT.

The chain uses TRBV2 and TRBJ2-2; a possible D gene is TRBD1 (6 bases). The CDR3 loop spans 15 amino acids. Trimming took off 6 bases at V and 0 bases at J, with 11 bases between the two ends. The germline V gene encodes CDR1 SNHLY and CDR2 FYNNEI. CDR3 nucleotides: TGTGCCAGCAGGGAACAGGGTGCGAACACCGGGGAGCTGTTTTTT. Encoded protein: CASREQGANTGELFF.

The genes are TRBV3-1 (or the pseudogene TRBV3-2) and TRBJ1-2, with 9 bases identical to TRBD1. Trimming took 6 bases from V and 2 from J; bases not matched to a gene: 10. The CDR3 totals 16 residues. Per germline, CDR1 LGHDT and CDR2 YNNKEL (reference sequence). DNA for the CDR3: TGTGCCAGCAGGCAACAGGGGGCGCGGTTCAACTATGGCTACACCTTC. It yields the protein CASRQQGARFNYGYTF.